This T cell receptor (beta chain) appears in the sequencing data of a study of T-cell reconstitution after alpha-beta-depleted transplantation in children. Ten or more counts support this clonotype. Germline V gene data show CDR1 as ENHRY and CDR2 as SYGVKD. The V end lost 10 bases, the J end lost 2 bases, and 15 bases lay between the germline ends. This CDR3 has 14 amino acids. The TCRbeta library was prepared with unique molecular identifiers. TCRdb analysed the PCR reads with MiXCR anew, one entry per CDR3 protein. The sample includes about 460,000 distinct CDR3 sequences, around an eighth of them seen just once.

Specimen: PBMCs from the stem cell graft donor, collected from the stem cell graft. J is TRBJ1-5 and V is TRBV10-3, with D possibly being TRBD1 (5 bases). This receptor was taken from a human donor who donated a stem cell graft to a child with combined immunodeficiency. In DNA, the CDR3 is TGTGCCACGCGCCCTCCGGGACGCAATCAGCCCCAGCATTTT. Encoded protein: CATRPPGRNQPQHF.